This T cell receptor (beta chain) was obtained from a study of control samples from healthy donors and cancer patients. TCRdb's table, derived via immunoSEQ multiplex PCR, lists solely in-frame clones and lacks some. The sample lists fewer than 90,000 clones, 70% to 90% occurring once. After removal of 4 bases from V and 2 bases from J, the junction contained 6 bases not matched to a gene. Germline CDR1 reads KGHSH; CDR2 reads LQKENI. The CDR3 has 15 amino acids. The chain has TRBV18 and TRBJ2-5; 8 nucleotides match TRBD1. The sample comprised blood. This clonotype was sampled from a woman aged 50 to 60 in good health. The CDR3 sequence is CASSQYRGTQETQYF. CDR3 sequence (DNA): TGTGCCAGCTCACAGTACAGGGGGACACAAGAGACCCAGTACTTC.